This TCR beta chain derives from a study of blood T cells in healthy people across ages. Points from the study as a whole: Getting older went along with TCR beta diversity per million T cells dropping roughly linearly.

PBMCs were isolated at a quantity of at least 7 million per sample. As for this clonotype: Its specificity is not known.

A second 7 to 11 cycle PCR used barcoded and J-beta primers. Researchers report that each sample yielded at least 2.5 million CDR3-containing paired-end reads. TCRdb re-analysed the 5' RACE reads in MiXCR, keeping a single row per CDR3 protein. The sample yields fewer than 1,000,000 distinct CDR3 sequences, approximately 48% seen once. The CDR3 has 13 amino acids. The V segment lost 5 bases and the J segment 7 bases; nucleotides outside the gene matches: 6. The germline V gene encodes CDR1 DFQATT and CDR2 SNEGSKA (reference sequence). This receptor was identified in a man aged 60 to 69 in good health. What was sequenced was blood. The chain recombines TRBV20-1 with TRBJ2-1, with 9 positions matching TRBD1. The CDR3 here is CSAPRDRVNEQFF. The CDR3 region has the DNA TGCAGTGCTCCCCGGGACAGGGTTAATGAGCAGTTCTTC.